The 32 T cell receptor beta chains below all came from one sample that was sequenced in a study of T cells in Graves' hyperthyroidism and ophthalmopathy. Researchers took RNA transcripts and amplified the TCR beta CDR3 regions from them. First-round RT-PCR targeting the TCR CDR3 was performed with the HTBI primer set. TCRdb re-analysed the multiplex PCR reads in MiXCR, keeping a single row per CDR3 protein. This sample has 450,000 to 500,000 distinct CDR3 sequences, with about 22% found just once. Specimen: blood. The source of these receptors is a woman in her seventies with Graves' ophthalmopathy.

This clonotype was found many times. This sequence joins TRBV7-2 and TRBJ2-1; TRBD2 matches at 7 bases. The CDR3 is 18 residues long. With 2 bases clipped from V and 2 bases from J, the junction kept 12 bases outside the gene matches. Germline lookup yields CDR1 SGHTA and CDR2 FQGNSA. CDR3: CASSLPLTGGYTYNEQFF. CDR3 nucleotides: TGTGCCAGCAGCTTACCTCTAACGGGAGGCTATACCTACAATGAGCAGTTCTTC. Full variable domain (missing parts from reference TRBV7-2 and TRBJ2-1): GAGVSQSPSNKVTEKGKDVELRCDPISGHTALYWYRQSLGQGLEFLIYFQGNSAPDKSGLPSDRFSAERTGGSVSTLTIQRTQQEDSAVYLCASSLPLTGGYTYNEQFFGPGTRLTVL.

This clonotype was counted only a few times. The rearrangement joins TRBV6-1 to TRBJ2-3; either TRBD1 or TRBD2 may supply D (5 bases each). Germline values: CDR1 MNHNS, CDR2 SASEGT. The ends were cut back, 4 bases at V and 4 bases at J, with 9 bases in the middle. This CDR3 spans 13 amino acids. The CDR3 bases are TGTGCCAGCAGTGTCCGAGGGGCAGATACGCAGTATTTT. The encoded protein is CASSVRGADTQYF.

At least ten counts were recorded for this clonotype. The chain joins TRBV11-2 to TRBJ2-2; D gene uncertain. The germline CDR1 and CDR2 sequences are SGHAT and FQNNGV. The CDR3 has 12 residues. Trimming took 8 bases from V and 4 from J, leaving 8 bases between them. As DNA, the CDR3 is TGTGCCAGCGGGTCGGGCACCGGGGAGCTGTTTTTT. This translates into CASGSGTGELFF.

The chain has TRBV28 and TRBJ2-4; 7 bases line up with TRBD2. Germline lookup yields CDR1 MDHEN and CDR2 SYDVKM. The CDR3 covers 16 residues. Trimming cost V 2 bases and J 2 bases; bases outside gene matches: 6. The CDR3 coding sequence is TGTGCCAGCAGTTTACGCCGGGGGGAATCCAAAAACATTCAGTACTTC. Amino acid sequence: CASSLRRGESKNIQYF.

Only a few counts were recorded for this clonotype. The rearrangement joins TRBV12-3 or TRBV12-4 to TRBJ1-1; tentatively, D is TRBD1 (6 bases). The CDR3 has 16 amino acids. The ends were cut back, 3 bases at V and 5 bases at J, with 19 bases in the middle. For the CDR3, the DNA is TGTGCCAGCAGTTTTTCGGGCAGGGGTTTATCTACTGAAGCTTTCTTT. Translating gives CASSFSGRGLSTEAFF.

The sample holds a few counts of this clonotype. CDR3 bases: TGTGCCAGCAGCTCAGGGGTGAGCGGAGGAGGCTACAATGAGCAGTTCTTC. Its translation is CASSSGVSGGGYNEQFF. The chain employs TRBV9 and TRBJ2-1; the D gene is possibly TRBD1 (6 bases). Germline V gives CDR1 SGDLS, CDR2 YYNGEE. The CDR3 has 17 residues. Trimming pared 4 bases from V and 3 bases from J, leaving 20 bases between.

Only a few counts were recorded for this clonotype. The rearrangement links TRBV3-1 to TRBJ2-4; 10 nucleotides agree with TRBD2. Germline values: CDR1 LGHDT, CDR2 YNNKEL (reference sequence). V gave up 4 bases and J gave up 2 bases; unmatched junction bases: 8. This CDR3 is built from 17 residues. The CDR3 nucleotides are TGTGCCAGCAGCCCGCGAATTAGCGGGAGGACCAAAAACATTCAGTACTTC. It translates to CASSPRISGRTKNIQYF.

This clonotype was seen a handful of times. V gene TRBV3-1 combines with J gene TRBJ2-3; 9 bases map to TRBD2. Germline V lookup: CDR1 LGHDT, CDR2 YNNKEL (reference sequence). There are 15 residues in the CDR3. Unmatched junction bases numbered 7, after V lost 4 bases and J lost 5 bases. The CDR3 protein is CASSLLAGKKDTQYF. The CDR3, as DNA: TGTGCCAGCAGCCTCCTAGCGGGAAAGAAAGATACGCAGTATTTT.

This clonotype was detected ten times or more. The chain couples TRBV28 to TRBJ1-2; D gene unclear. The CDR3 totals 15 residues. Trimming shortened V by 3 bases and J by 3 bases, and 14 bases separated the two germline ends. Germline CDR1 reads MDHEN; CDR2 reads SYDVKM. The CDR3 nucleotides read TGTGCCAGCAGTTTTTTCCTCCGACAAGACTATGGCTACACCTTC. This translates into CASSFFLRQDYGYTF.

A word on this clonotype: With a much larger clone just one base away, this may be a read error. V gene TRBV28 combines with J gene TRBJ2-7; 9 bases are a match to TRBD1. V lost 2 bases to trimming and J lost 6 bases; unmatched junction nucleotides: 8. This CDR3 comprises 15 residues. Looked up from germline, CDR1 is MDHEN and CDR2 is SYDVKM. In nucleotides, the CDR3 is TGTGCCAGCAGTTTAGAACAGGGGGCGCTTGGCGAGCAGTACTTC. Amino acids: CASSLEQGALGEQYF.

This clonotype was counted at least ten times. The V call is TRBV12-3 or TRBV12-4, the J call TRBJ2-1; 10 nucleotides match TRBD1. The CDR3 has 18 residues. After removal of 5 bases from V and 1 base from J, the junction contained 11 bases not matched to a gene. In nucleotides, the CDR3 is TGTGCCAGCAGTCCTAGTGGGGGACAGGGGATTTCCTACAATGAGCAGTTCTTC. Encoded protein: CASSPSGGQGISYNEQFF.

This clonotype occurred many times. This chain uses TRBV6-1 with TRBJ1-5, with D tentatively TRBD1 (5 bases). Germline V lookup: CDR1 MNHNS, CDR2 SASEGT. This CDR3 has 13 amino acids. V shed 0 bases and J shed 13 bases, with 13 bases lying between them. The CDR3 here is CASSEASTGPQHF. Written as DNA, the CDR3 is TGTGCCAGCAGTGAAGCGAGCACAGGCCCTCAGCATTTT.

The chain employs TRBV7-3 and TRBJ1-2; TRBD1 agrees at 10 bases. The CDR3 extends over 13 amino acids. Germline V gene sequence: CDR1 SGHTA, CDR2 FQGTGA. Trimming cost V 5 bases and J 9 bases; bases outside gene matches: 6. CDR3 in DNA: TGTGCCAGCAGCCCGGGACAGGGGCGAAGCTACACCTTC. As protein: CASSPGQGRSYTF.

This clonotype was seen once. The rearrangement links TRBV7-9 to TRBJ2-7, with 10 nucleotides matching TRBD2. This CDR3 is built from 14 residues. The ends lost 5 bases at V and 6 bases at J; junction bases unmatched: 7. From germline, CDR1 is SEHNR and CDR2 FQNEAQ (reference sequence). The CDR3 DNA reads TGTGCCAGCAGCCCCAAGCGGGAGGGCCCCGAGCAGTACTTC. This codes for CASSPKREGPEQYF.

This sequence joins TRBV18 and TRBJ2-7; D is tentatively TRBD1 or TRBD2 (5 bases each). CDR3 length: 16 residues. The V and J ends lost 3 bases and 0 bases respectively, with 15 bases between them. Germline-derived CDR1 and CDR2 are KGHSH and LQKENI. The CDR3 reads CASSPLGTQNSYEQYF. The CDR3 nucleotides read TGTGCCAGCTCACCTCTAGGGACGCAAAACTCCTACGAGCAGTACTTC.

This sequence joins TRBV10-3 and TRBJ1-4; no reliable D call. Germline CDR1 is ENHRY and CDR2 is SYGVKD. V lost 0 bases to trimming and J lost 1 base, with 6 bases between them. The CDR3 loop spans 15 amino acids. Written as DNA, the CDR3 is TGTGCCATCAGTGAGTCAGGGTTAACTAATGAAAAACTGTTTTTT. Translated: CAISESGLTNEKLFF.

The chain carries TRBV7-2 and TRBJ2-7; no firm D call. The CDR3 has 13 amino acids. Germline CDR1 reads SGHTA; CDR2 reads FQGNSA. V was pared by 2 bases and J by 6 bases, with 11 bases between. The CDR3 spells CASSLYPVVEQYF. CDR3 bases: TGTGCCAGCAGCTTATATCCGGTAGTCGAGCAGTACTTC. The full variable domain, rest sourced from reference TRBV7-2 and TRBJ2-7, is GAGVSQSPSNKVTEKGKDVELRCDPISGHTALYWYRQSLGQGLEFLIYFQGNSAPDKSGLPSDRFSAERTGGSVSTLTIQRTQQEDSAVYLCASSLYPVVEQYFGPGTRLTVT.

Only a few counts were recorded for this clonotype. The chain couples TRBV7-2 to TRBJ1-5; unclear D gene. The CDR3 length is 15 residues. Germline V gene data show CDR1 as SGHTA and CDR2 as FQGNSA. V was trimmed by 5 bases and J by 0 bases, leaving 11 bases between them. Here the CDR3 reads CASSPRPYSNQPQHF. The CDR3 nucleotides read TGTGCCAGCAGCCCTCGCCCCTATAGCAATCAGCCCCAGCATTTT. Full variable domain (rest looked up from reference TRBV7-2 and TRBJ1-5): GAGVSQSPSNKVTEKGKDVELRCDPISGHTALYWYRQSLGQGLEFLIYFQGNSAPDKSGLPSDRFSAERTGGSVSTLTIQRTQQEDSAVYLCASSPRPYSNQPQHFGDGTRLSIL.

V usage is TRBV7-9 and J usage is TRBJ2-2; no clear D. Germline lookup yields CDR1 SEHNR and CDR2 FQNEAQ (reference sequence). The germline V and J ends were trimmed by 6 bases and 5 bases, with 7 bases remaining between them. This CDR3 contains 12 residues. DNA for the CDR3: TGTGCCAGCAGGCGGACGACCGGGGAGCTGTTTTTT. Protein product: CASRRTTGELFF.

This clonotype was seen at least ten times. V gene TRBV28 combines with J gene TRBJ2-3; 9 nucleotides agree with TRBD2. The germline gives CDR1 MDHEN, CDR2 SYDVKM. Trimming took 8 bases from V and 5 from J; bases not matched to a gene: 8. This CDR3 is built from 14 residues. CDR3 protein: CASEPGLARDTQYF. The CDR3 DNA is TGTGCCAGCGAACCGGGACTAGCTAGAGATACGCAGTATTTT.

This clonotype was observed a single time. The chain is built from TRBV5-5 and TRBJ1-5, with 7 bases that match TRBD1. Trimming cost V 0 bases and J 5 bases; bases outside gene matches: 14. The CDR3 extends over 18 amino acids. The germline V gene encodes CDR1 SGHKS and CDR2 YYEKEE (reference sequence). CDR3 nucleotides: TGTGCCAGCAGCTTGGAGGGGGCGGGCAGGGAGCTGGATCAGCCCCAGCATTTT. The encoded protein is CASSLEGAGRELDQPQHF.

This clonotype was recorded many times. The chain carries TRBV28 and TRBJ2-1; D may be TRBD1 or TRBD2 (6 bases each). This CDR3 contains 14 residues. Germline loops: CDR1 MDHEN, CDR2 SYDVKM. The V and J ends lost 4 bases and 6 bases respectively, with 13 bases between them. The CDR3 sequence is CASSSYGGVNEQFF. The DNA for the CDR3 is TGTGCCAGCAGTTCGTACGGGGGCGTCAATGAGCAGTTCTTC.

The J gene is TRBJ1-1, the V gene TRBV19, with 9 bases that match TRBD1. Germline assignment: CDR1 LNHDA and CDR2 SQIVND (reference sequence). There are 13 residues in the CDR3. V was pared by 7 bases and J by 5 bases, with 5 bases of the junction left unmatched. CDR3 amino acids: CASTQGARTEAFF. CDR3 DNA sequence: TGTGCCAGTACACAGGGGGCGCGGACTGAAGCTTTCTTT. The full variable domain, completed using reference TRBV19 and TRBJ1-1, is DGGITQSPKYLFRKEGQNVTLSCEQNLNHDAMYWYRQDPGQGLRLIYYSQIVNDFQKGDIAEGYSVSREKKESFPLTVTSAQKNPTAFYLCASTQGARTEAFFGQGTRLTVV.

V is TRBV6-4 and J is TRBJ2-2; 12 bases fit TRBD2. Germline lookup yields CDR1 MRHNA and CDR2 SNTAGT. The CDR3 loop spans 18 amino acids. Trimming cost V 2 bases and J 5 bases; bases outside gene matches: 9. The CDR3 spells CASSDLRLAGVRTGELFF. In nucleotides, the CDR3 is TGTGCCAGCAGTGACCTTAGACTAGCGGGAGTAAGAACCGGGGAGCTGTTTTTT.

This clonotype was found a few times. CDR3 nucleotides: TGCAGCGTTGAAGAGTGGACAGGGGGGGAGACCCAGTACTTC. Residues: CSVEEWTGGETQYF. The chain combines TRBV29-1 with TRBJ2-5, with 10 bases identical to TRBD1. The germline V gene encodes CDR1 SQVTM and CDR2 ANQGSEA. Losses at the gene ends were 0 bases for V and 5 bases for J; bases not matched to a gene: 3. CDR3 length: 14 residues.

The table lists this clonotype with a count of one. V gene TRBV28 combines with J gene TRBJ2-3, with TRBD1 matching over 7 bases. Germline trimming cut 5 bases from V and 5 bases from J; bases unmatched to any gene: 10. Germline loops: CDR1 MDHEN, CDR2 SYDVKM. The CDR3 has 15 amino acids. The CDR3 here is CASSLYRGLLDTQYF. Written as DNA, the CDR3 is TGTGCCAGCAGTCTATACAGGGGTCTTTTAGATACGCAGTATTTT.

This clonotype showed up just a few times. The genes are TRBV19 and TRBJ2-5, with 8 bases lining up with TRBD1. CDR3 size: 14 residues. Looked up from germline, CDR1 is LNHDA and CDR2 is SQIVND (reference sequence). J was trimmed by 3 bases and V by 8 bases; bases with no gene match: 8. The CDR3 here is CASSGTGTKETQYF. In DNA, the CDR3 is TGTGCCAGTTCCGGGACAGGAACCAAAGAGACCCAGTACTTC.

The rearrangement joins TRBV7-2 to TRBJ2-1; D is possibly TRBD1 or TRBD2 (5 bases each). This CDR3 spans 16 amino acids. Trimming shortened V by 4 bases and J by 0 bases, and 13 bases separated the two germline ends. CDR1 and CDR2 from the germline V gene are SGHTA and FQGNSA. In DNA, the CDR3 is TGTGCCAGCAGCTCGGGACCCCTGAGCTCCTACAATGAGCAGTTCTTC. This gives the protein CASSSGPLSSYNEQFF. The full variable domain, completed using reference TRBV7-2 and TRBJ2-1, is GAGVSQSPSNKVTEKGKDVELRCDPISGHTALYWYRQSLGQGLEFLIYFQGNSAPDKSGLPSDRFSAERTGGSVSTLTIQRTQQEDSAVYLCASSSGPLSSYNEQFFGPGTRLTVL.

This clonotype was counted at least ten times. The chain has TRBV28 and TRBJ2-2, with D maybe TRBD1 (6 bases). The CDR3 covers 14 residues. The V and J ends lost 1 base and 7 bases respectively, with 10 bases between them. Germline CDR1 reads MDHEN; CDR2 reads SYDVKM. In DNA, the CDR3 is TGTGCCAGCAGTTTATCACAGGGCCGCGGGGAGCTGTTTTTT. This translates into CASSLSQGRGELFF. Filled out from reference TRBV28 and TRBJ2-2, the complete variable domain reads DVKVTQSSRYLVKRTGEKVFLECVQDMDHENMFWYRQDPGLGLRLIYFSYDVKMKEKGDIPEGYSVSREKKERFSLILESASTNQTSMYLCASSLSQGRGELFFGEGSRLTVL.

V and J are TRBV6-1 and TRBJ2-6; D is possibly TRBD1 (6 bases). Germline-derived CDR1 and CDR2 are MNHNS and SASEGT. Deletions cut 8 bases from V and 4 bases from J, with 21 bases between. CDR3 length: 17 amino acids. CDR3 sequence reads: CASDDRLAKPGANVLTF. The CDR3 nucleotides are TGTGCCAGCGACGACAGGCTCGCAAAGCCGGGGGCCAACGTCCTGACTTTC.

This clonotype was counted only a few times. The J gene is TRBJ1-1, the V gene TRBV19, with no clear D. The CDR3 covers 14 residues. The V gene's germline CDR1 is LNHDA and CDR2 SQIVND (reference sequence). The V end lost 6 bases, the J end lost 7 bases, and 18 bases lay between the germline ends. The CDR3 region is CASRKLATDREAFF. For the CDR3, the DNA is TGTGCCAGTAGGAAGCTCGCCACAGACCGTGAAGCTTTCTTT. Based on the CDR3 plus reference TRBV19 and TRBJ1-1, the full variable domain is DGGITQSPKYLFRKEGQNVTLSCEQNLNHDAMYWYRQDPGQGLRLIYYSQIVNDFQKGDIAEGYSVSREKKESFPLTVTSAQKNPTAFYLCASRKLATDREAFFGQGTRLTVV.

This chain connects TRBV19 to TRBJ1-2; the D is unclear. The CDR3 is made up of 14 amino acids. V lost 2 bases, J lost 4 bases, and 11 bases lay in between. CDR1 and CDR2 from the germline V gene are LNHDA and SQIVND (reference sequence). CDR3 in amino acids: CASSISGRTYGYTF. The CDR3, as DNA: TGTGCCAGTAGTATATCAGGACGGACCTATGGCTACACCTTC.